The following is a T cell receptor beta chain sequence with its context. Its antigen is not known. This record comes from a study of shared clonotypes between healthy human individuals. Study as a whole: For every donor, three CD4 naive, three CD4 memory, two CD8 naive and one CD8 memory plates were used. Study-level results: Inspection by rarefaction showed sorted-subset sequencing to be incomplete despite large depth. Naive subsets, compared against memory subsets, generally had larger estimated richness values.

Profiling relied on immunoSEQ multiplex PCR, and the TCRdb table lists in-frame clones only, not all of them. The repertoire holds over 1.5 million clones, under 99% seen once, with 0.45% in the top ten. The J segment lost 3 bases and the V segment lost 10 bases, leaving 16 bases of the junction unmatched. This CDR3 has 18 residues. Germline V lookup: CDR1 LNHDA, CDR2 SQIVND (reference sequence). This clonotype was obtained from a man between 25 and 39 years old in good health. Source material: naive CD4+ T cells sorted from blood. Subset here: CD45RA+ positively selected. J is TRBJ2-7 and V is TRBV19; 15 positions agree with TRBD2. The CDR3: CAIMRTSGRAIVGYEQYF. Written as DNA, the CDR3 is TGTGCCATCATGAGGACTAGCGGGAGGGCGATAGTGGGCTACGAGCAGTACTTC. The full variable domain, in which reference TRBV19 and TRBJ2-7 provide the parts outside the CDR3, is DGGITQSPKYLFRKEGQNVTLSCEQNLNHDAMYWYRQDPGQGLRLIYYSQIVNDFQKGDIAEGYSVSREKKESFPLTVTSAQKNPTAFYLCAIMRTSGRAIVGYEQYFGPGTRLTVT.